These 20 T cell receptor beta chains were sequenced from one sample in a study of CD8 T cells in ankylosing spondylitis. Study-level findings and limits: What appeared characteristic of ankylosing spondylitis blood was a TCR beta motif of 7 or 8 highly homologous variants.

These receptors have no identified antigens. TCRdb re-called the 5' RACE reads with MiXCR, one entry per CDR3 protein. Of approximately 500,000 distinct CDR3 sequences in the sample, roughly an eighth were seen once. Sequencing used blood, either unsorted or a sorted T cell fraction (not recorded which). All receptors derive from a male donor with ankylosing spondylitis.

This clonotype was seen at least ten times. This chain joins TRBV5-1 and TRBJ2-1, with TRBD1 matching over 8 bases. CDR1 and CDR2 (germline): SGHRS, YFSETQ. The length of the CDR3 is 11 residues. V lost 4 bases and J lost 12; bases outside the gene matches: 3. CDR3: CASSAGQGQFF. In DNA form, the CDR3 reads TGCGCCAGCAGCGCCGGACAGGGGCAGTTCTTC.

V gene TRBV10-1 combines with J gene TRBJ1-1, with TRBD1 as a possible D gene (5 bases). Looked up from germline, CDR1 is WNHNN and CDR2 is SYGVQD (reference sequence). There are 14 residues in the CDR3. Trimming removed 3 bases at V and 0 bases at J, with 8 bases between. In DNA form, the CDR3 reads TGCGCCAGCAGTGAAACAGGCATGAACACTGAAGCTTTCTTT. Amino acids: CASSETGMNTEAFF.

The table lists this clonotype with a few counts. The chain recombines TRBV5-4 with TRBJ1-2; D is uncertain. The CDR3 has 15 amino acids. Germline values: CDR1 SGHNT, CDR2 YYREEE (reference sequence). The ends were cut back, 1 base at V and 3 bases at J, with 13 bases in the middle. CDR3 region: CASSLSGSRHYGYTF. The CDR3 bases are TGTGCCAGCAGCTTGTCTGGCAGCCGCCACTATGGCTACACCTTC.

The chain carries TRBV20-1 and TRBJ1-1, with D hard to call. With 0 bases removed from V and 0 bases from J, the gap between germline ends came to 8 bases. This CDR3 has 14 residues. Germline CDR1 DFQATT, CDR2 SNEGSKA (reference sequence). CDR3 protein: CSARDRFMNTEAFF. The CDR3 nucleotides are TGCAGTGCTAGAGATAGGTTCATGAACACTGAAGCTTTCTTT.

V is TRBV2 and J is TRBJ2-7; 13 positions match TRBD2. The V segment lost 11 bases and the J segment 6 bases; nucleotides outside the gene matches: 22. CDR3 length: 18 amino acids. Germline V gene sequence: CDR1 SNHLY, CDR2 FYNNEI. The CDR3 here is CACGLAGDVQTRSLEQYF. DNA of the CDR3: TGTGCCTGTGGACTAGCGGGAGACGTTCAAACCAGATCCCTCGAGCAGTACTTC.

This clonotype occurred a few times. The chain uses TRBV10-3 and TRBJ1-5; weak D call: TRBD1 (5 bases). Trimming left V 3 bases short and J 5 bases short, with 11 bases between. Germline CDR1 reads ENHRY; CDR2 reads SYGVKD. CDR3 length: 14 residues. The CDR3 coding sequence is TGTGCCATCAGTGAAACGGTCAGGGATCAGCCCCAGCATTTT. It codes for CAISETVRDQPQHF.

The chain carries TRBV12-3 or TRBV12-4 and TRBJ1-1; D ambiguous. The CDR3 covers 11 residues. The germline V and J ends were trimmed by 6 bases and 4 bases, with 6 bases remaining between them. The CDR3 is CASRLSTEAFF. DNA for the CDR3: TGTGCCAGCAGGCTTAGCACTGAAGCTTTCTTT.

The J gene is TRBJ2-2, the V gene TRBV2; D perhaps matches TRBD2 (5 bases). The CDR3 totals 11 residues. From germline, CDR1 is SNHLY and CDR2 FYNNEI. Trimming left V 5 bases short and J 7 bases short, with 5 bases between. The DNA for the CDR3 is TGTGCCAGCAGTCGGGGCGGGGAGCTGTTTTTT. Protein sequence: CASSRGGELFF.

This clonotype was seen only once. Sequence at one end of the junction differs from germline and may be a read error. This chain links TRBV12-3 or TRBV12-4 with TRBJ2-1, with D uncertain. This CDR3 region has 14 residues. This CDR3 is CASSAQGSDSEQSF. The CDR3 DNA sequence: TGTGCCAGCAGTGCCCAAGGGTCAGATAGTGAGCAGTCCTTC.

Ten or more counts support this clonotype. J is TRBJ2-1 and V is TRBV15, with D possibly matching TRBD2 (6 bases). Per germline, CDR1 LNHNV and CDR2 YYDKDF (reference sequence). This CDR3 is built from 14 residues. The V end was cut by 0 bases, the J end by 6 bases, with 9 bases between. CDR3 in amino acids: CATSRDLGGNEQFF. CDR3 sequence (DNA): TGTGCCACCAGCAGAGATCTCGGGGGCAATGAGCAGTTCTTC.

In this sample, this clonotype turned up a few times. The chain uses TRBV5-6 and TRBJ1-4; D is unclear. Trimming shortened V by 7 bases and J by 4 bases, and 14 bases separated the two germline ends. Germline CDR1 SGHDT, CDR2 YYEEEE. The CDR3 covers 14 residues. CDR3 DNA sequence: TGTGCCAGCTGCGGGCGGGCCTTTAATGAAAAACTGTTTTTT. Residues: CASCGRAFNEKLFF.

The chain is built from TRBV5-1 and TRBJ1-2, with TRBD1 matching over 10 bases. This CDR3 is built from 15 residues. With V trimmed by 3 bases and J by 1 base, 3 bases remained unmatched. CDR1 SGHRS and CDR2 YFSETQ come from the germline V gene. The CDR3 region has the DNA TGCGCCAGCAGCTGGACAGGGGGTCTTAACTATGGCTACACCTTC. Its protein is CASSWTGGLNYGYTF.

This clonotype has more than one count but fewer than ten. In nucleotides, the CDR3 is TGCAGTGCTAGAGCCGGGACAGAGAATAATTCACCCCTCCACTTT. Its translation is CSARAGTENNSPLHF. V is TRBV20-1 and J is TRBJ1-6, with 7 bases lining up with TRBD1. Germline trimming cut 1 base from V and 5 bases from J; bases unmatched to any gene: 5. Germline lookup yields CDR1 DFQATT and CDR2 SNEGSKA (reference sequence). The CDR3 is 15 amino acids.

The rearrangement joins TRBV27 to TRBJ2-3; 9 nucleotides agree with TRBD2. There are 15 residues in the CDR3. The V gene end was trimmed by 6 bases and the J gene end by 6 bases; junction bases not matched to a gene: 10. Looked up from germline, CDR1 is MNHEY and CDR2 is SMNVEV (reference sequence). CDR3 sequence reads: CASSPTSGGADTQYF. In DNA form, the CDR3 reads TGTGCCAGCAGCCCGACTAGCGGAGGAGCGGATACGCAGTATTTT.

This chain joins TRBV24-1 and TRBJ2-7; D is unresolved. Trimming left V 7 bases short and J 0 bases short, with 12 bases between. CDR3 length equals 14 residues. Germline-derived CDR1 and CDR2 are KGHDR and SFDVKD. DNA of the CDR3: TGTGCCACCAGGTTAAGGACCGTCTCCTACGAGCAGTACGTC. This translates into CATRLRTVSYEQYV.

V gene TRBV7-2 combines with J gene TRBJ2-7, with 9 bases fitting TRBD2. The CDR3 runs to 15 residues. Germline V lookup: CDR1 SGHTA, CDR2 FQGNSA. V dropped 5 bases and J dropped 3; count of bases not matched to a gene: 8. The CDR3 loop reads CASSPAPSGNYEQYF. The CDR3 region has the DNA TGTGCCAGCAGCCCAGCGCCTAGCGGGAACTACGAGCAGTACTTC. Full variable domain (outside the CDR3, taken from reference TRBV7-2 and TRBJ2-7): GAGVSQSPSNKVTEKGKDVELRCDPISGHTALYWYRQSLGQGLEFLIYFQGNSAPDKSGLPSDRFSAERTGGSVSTLTIQRTQQEDSAVYLCASSPAPSGNYEQYFGPGTRLTVT.

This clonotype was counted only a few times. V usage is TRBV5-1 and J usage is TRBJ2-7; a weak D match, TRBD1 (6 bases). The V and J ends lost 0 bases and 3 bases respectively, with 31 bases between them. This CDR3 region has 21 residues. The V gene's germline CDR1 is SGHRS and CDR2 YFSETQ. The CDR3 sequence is CASSLGFGHWGPGNQFYEQYV. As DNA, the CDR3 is TGCGCCAGCAGCTTGGGTTTCGGCCATTGGGGGCCCGGGAACCAATTCTACGAGCAGTACGTC.

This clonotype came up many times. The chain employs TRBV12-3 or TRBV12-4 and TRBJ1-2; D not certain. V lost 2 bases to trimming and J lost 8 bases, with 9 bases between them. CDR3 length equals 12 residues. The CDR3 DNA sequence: TGTGCCAGCAGTTTAATGGAGTGGGGCTACACCTTC. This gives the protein CASSLMEWGYTF.

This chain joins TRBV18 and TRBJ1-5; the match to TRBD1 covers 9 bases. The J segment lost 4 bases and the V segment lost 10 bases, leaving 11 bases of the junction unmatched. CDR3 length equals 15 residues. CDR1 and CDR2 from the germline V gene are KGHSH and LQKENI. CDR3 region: CATAQTGQGNQPQHF. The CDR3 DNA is TGTGCCACCGCTCAAACAGGACAGGGGAATCAGCCCCAGCATTTT.

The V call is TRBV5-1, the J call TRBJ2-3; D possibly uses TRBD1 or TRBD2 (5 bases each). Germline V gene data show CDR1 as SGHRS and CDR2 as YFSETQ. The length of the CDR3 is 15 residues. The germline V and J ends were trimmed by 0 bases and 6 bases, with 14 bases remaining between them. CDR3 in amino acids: CASSLGQGEVDTQYF. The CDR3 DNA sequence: TGCGCCAGCAGCTTGGGGCAGGGAGAAGTCGATACGCAGTATTTT.